The source of this T cell receptor (beta chain) is a study of immune cell composition in non-small cell lung cancer. The table came from immunoSEQ multiplex PCR; TCRdb's copy has only in-frame clones and leaves some out. This sample yields thousands of clones, of which 70% to 85% are seen a single time; roughly 7.5% belongs to the top ten. The CDR3 spans 14 residues. Germline V gives CDR1 SQVTM, CDR2 ANQGSEA. The source of this sequence is a human donor with non-small cell lung cancer. The sequencing input was lung tumor tissue. V is TRBV29-1 and J is TRBJ2-7; a possible D gene is TRBD2 (5 bases). Gene TRBJ2-5 matches the end of the DNA better, so the J call may be wrong. The CDR3 DNA reads as TGCAGCGCCGAGGGTTGGAAGAACCAAGAGACCCAGTACTTC. This gives the protein CSAEGWKNQETQYF.